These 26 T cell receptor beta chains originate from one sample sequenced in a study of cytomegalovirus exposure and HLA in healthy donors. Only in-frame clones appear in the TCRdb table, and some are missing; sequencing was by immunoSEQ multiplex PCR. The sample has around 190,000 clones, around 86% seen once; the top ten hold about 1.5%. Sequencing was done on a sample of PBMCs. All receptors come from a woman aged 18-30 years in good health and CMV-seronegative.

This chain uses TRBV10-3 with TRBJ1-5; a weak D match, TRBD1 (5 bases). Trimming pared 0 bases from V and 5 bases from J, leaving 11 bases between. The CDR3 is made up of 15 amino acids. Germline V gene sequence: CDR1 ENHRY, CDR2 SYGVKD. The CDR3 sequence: CAISESTGGDQPQHF. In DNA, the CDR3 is TGTGCCATCAGTGAGTCAACGGGGGGGGATCAGCCCCAGCATTTT.

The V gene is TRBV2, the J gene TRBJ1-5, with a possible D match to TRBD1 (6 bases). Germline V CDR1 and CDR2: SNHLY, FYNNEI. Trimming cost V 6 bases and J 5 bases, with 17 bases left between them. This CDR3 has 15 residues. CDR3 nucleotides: TGTGCCAGCAGATCGTCAGGGGCTGTGGATCAGCCCCAGCATTTT. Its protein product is CASRSSGAVDQPQHF.

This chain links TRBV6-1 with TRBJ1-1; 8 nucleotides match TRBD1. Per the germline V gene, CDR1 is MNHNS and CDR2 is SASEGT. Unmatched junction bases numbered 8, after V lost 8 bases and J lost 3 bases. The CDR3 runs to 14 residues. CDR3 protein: CASRANRGYTEAFF. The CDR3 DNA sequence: TGTGCCAGCCGGGCCAACAGGGGGTACACTGAAGCTTTCTTT.

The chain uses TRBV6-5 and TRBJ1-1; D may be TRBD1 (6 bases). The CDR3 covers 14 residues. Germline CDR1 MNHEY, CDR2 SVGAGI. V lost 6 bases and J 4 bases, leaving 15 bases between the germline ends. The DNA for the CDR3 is TGTGCCAGCAGGGAACAGGGCTCGGGCACTGAAGCTTTCTTT. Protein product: CASREQGSGTEAFF.

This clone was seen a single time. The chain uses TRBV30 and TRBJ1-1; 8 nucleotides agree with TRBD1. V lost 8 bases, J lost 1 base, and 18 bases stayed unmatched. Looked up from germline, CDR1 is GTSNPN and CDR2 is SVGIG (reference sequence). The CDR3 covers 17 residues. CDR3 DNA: TGTGCCAGACCACCGACAGGGGATATTAAGGAGAACACTGAAGCTTTCTTT. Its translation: CARPPTGDIKENTEAFF.

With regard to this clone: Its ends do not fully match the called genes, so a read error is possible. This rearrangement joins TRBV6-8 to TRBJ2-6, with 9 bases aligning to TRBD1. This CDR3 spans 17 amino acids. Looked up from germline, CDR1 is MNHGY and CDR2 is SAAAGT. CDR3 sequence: CASRHRGRMTGVNVLTF. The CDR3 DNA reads TGTGCCAGCAGACACAGGGGGCGCATGACTGGGGTCAACGTCCTGACTTTC.

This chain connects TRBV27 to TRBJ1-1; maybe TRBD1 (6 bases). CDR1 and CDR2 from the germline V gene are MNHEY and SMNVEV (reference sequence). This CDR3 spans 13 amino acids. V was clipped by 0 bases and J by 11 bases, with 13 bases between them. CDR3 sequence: CASSLSGGRGAFF. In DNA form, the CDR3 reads TGTGCCAGCAGTTTATCTGGGGGCCGTGGGGCTTTCTTT.

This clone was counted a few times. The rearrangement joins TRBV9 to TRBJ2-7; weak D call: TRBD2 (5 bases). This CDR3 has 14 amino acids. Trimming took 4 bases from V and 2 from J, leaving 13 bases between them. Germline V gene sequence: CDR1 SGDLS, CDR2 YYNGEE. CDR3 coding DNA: TGTGCCAGCAGCCCTCGGGATCCCGCCTACGAGCAGTACTTC. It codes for CASSPRDPAYEQYF. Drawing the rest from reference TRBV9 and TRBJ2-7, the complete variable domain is DSGVTQTPKHLITATGQRVTLRCSPRSGDLSVYWYQQSLDQGLQFLIQYYNGEERAKGNILERFSAQQFPDLHSELNLSSLELGDSALYFCASSPRDPAYEQYFGPGTRLTVT.

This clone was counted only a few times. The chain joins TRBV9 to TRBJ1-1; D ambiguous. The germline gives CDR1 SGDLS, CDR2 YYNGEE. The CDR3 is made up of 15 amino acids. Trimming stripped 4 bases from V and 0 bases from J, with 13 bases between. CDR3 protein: CASSPPGSMNTEAFF. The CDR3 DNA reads TGTGCCAGCAGCCCCCCGGGGAGCATGAACACTGAAGCTTTCTTT.

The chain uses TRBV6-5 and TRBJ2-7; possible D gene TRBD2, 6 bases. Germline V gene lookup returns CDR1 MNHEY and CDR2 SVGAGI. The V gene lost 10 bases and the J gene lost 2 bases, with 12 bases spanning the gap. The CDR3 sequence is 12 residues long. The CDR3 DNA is TGTGCCACCCAGGGACTTGCCTACGAGCAGTACTTC. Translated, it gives CATQGLAYEQYF.

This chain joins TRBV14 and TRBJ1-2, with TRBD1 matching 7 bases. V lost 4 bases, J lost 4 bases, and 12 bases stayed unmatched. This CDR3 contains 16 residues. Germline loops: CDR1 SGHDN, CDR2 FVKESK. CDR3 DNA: TGTGCCAGCAGCCGGTCTGAGGGGGCGCTTTTCTATGGCTACACCTTC. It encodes CASSRSEGALFYGYTF.

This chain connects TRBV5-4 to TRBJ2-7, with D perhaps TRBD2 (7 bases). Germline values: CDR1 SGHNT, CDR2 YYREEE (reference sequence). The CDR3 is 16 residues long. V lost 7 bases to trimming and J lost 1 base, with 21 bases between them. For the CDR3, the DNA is TGTGCCAGCCACTGGGGGGGGCGATTAGGGTCCTACGAGCAGTACTTC. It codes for CASHWGGRLGSYEQYF.

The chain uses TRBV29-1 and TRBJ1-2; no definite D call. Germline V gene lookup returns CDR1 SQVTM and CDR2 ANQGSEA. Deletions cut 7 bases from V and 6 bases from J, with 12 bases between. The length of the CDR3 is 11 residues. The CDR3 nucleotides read TGCAGCGCCCGGGCCGGGGATGGCTACACCTTC. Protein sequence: CSARAGDGYTF.

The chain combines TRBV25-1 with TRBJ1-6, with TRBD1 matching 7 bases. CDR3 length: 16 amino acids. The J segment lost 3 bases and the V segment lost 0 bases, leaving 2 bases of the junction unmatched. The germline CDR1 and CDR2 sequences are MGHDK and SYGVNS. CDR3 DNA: TGTGCCAGCAGTGAATACCGGACAGGCTATAATTCACCCCTCCACTTT. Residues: CASSEYRTGYNSPLHF.

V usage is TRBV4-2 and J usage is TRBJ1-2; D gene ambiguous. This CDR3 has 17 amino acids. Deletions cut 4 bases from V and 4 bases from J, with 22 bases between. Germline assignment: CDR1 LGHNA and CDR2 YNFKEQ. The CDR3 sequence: CASSPSTVRPRVYGYTF. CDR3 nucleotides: TGTGCCAGCAGCCCAAGTACCGTACGCCCTCGAGTCTATGGCTACACCTTC.

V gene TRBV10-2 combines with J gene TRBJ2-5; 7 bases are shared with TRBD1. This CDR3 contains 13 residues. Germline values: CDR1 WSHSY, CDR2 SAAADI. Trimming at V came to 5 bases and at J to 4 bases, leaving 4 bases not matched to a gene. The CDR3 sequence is CASSSGGIETQYF. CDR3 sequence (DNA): TGCGCCAGCAGTTCAGGGGGAATAGAGACCCAGTACTTC.

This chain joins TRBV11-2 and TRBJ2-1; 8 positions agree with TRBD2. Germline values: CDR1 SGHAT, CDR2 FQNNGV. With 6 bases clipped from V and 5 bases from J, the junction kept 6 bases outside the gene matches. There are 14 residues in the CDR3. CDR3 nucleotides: TGTGCCAGCAGTCCTGGTAGCGGGAACAATGAGCAGTTCTTC. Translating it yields CASSPGSGNNEQFF.

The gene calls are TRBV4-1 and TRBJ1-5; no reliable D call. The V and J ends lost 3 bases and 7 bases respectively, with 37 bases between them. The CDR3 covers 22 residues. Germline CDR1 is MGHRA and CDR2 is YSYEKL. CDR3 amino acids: CASSHKVAVLEVYGPRVQPQHF. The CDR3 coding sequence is TGCGCCAGCAGCCATAAAGTTGCAGTTCTCGAGGTGTACGGCCCTAGAGTACAGCCCCAGCATTTT.

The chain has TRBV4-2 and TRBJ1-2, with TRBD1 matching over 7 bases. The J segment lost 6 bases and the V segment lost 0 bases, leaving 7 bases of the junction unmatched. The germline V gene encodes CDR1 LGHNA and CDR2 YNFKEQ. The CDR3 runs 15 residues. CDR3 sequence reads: CASSQEDRRKDGYTF. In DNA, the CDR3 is TGTGCCAGCAGCCAAGAGGACAGGAGGAAGGATGGCTACACCTTC.

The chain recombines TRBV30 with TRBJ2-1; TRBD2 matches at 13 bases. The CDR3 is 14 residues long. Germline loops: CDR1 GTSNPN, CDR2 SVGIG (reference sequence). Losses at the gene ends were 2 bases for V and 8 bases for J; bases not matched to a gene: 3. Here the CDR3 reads CAWSWTSGRDEQFF. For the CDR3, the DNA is TGTGCCTGGAGTTGGACTAGCGGGAGAGATGAGCAGTTCTTC.

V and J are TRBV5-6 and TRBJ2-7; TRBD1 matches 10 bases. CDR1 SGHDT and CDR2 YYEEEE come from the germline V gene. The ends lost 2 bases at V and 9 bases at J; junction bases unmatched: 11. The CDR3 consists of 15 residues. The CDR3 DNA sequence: TGTGCCAGCAGCTTCCGACGGGGACAGGGGATTGTGCAGTACTTC. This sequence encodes CASSFRRGQGIVQYF. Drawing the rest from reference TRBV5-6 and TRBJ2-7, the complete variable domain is DAGVTQSPTHLIKTRGQQVTLRCSPKSGHDTVSWYQQALGQGPQFIFQYYEEEERQRGNFPDRFSGHQFPNYSSELNVNALLLGDSALYLCASSFRRGQGIVQYFGPGTRLTVT.

The CDR3 is CASSPPETGRYEQYF. In nucleotides, the CDR3 is TGTGCCAGCTCACCACCTGAGACAGGGCGCTACGAGCAGTACTTC. The V and J genes are TRBV18 and TRBJ2-7, with TRBD1 matching 7 bases. Per the germline V gene, CDR1 is KGHSH and CDR2 is LQKENI. V lost 0 bases, J lost 3 bases, and 5 bases stayed unmatched. The CDR3 is 15 amino acids. The full variable domain, rest sourced from reference TRBV18 and TRBJ2-7, is NAGVMQNPRHLVRRRGQEARLRCSPMKGHSHVYWYRQLPEEGLKFMVYLQKENIIDESGMPKERFSAEFPKEGPSILRIQQVVRGDSAAYFCASSPPETGRYEQYFGPGTRLTVT.

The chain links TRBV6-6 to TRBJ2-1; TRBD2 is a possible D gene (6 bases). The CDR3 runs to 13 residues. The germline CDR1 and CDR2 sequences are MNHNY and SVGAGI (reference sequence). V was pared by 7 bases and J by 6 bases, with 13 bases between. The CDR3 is CASMVGGLNEQFF. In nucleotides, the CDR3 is TGTGCCAGCATGGTGGGGGGACTCAATGAGCAGTTCTTC.

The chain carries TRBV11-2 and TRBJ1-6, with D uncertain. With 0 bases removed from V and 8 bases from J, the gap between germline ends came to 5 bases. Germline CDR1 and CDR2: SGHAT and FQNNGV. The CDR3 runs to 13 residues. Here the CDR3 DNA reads TGTGCCAGCAGCTTAGATCCAGATTCACCCCTCCACTTT. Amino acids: CASSLDPDSPLHF.

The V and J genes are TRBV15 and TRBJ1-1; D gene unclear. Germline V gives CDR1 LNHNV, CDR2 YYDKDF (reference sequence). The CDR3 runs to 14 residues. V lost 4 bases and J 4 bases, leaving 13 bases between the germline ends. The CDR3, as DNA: TGTGCCACCAGCAAAAACCGGGGAGGCACTGAAGCTTTCTTT. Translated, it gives CATSKNRGGTEAFF.

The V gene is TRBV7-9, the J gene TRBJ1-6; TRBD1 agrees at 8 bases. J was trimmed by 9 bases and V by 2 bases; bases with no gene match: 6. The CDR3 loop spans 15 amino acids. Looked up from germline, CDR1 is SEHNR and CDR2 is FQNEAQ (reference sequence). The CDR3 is CASSLSAGGASPLHF. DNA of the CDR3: TGTGCCAGCAGCTTAAGTGCAGGGGGCGCTTCACCCCTCCACTTT.